This TCR beta chain was found in a study of human T cells and chemical hapten exposure (dated by TCRdb to the early 2020s). For the wider study: For sensitization, 2% DPC in acetone was applied to a 2 cm by 2 cm area of upper inner arm skin. Throughout the roughly 24-week study period, patients were also given weekly therapeutic DPC doses on the scalp. Patch testing was done on the upper back using Finn chambers containing 0.01% DPC, and results were scored after 6 days according to International Contact Dermatitis Research Group standards. The mostly female patient cohort included alopecia areata with under or over 50% scalp involvement, alopecia totalis and alopecia universalis. Libraries were pooled for sequencing, and per-sample TCR yields varied mainly because of small differences in library volumes within the pool. This study followed changes in the peripheral blood TCR repertoire in vivo during primary and secondary sensitization of alopecia patients to the hapten diphenylcyclopropenone (DPC). Blood samples were taken from patients before sensitization (week 0) and at 2, 6 and about 24 weeks after DPC sensitization. Roughly 30 alopecia patients provided blood for TCR sequencing at one to four time points (pre-sensitization, 2, 6 and 24 weeks).

According to the study, the label for this sample's time point signals: pre-sensitization, week 0. The treatment or condition label of this sample denotes: therapeutic diphenylcyclopropenone sensitization with weekly scalp DPC. At each patch-test visit, blood was drawn before the patch test was applied. Eligible patients were aged 18 to 70, diagnosed with alopecia, deemed suitable for DPC therapy, and excluded if pregnant. Unfractionated whole blood was collected in Tempus Blood RNA tubes, and total RNA was extracted from that blood. This clonotype has ten or more counts. Its cognate antigen has yet to be identified. Nothing much larger sits one base from this clone, and base qualities are not available. Libraries were constructed by RACE. Reads for this sample came from a NextSeq 500. During library preparation, unique molecular identifiers were attached to individual cDNA molecules so that TCRs could be counted quantitatively and reproducibly. Each blood RNA sample was used to sequence both TCR alpha and TCR beta chains. Per the authors' processing: Samples had a median of around 92,000 TCRs, with a range from roughly 23,224 to 750,000. V, J and CDR3 annotation of the TCR reads was performed with the Decombinator software suite. For PS versus PT1 abundance plots, all samples were subsampled to the same number of TCRs (28,000). Expanded TCRs were defined as absent before sensitization and observed at least eight times at the 2-week time point. TCRdb trimmed public reads at Q25 via fastp, called clones via MiXCR and kept in-frame beta chains. Every distinct CDR3 protein forms one entry, paired with its most common genes and DNA. The V and J calls were determined by TCRdb, not by the authors. The sample contains approximately 400,000 distinct CDR3 sequences, 4.5% to 5.5% of them found a single time. The ten top clones hold 2.6% of the sample.

Broader findings and caveats from the paper: Repeated subsampling changed both the strength of the expansion versus patch-test correlation and the threshold at which that correlation became significant. Expanded TCRs formed significantly more large CDR3 similarity clusters than pre-sensitization or healthy control sets, consistent with antigen-driven responses. Patch test score was positively correlated with the number of PT1 expanded TCRs, with significance at thresholds 8, 16 and 32 but not at 4. Because every patient had alopecia, a presumed autoimmune disease, the patients' immune response might differ from that of healthy individuals. No change with DPC sensitization was found in the number of TCRs above 1 in 1000 frequency, and no evidence of global repertoire structure alterations was found.

The origin of this receptor is a woman in her fifties or sixties with alopecia areata. Some clones in this sample may be carry-over from other donors' samples. The sequencing here drew on whole blood, taken in connection with sensitization to the hapten diphenylcyclopropenone (DPC).

Read as DNA, the sequence is TGTGCCAGCGGACGGATGAACACTGAAGCTTTCTTT. It is translated as CASGRMNTEAFF. In this chain, TRBV6-5 is recombined with TRBJ1-1, with no reliable assignment of the D segment. Measured from the cysteine to the phenylalanine, the CDR3 is 12 residues long. Only the CDR3 DNA stays, 36 bases, in frame from base 1. V loses 8 bases, J loses 0 bases, and the germline ends lie 7 bases apart. CDR1 MNHEY and CDR2 SVGAGI are derived from the germline V gene.